This T cell receptor beta chain was obtained from a study of cytomegalovirus exposure and HLA in healthy donors. Study findings and constraints: Reports indicate that TCR beta sequences accurately predicted the HLA-A and HLA-B alleles of most subjects.

Primers: 60 Vbeta forward and 13 Jbeta reverse. The protocol was immunoSEQ multiplex PCR, while the TCRdb copy is restricted to in-frame clones and leaves out a portion. Of more than 80,000 clones listed, about 84% are singletons. This clone was detected only a few times. Antigen specificity is unknown. V shed 9 bases and J 4 bases; nucleotides not matched to a gene: 11. The V gene's germline CDR1 is MNHEY and CDR2 SVGAGI. The length of the CDR3 is 14 residues. V gene TRBV6-5 combines with J gene TRBJ1-1, with 7 bases aligning to TRBD1. This clonotype was obtained from a girl aged 2-10 years in good health and CMV-seropositive. Sequencing was carried out using PBMCs. The CDR3 coding sequence is TGTGCCAGTACGCGACAGGGCCTGGCCACTGAAGCTTTCTTT. Translation gives CASTRQGLATEAFF.